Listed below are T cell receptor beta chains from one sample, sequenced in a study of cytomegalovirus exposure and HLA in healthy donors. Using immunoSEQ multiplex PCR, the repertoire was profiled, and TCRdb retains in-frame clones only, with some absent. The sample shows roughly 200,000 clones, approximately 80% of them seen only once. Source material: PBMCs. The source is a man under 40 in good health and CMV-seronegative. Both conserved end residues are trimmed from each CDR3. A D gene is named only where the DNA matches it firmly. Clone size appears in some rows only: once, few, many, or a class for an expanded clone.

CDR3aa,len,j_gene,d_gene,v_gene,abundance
ASGPEGGGTDTQY,13,TRBJ2-3,.,TRBV12-5,.
ASSAGMVSTNEKLF,14,TRBJ1-4,.,TRBV5-1,.
ASSRGFARDSPLH,13,TRBJ1-6,.,TRBV2,.
ASSIGDRNTEAF,12,TRBJ1-1,TRBD1,TRBV6-5,.
ASSQVRADTQY,11,TRBJ2-3,.,TRBV4-1,.
AISERGGQGPYEQY,14,TRBJ2-7,TRBD1,TRBV10-3,.
ASSEKQTGHAGNYGYT,16,TRBJ1-2,.,TRBV21-1,few
AGGVLNTEAF,10,TRBJ1-1,.,TRBV7-9,.
SVELAGVGNEQL,12,TRBJ2-1,TRBD2,TRBV29-1,.
ASSDSGFQPQH,11,TRBJ1-5,.,TRBV6-1,.
ASSIRSYRSADTQY,14,TRBJ2-3,.,TRBV19,.
ASSELLEGRYSNQPQH,16,TRBJ1-5,.,TRBV6-1,.
SVAQGRGEQY,10,TRBJ2-7,.,TRBV29-1,.
ASATGAYGYT,10,TRBJ1-2,TRBD1,TRBV5-1,.
ASSREDTQY,9,TRBJ2-3,.,TRBV10-2,.
ASSLGLGGNTEAF,13,TRBJ1-1,.,TRBV7-9,.
ASSFLAGARYNEQF,14,TRBJ2-1,TRBD2,TRBV5-1,.
ASSWTGGSRRADTQY,15,TRBJ2-3,TRBD1,TRBV28,.
ASSSGTGAGNSPLH,14,TRBJ1-6,TRBD1,TRBV6-5,.
ASGLFFGGSGELF,13,TRBJ2-2,.,TRBV12-5,.
ASSSQGDYGYT,11,TRBJ1-2,.,TRBV28,.
ATSRNTGANVLT,12,TRBJ2-6,.,TRBV15,.
ASSQGRGTGGEKLF,14,TRBJ1-4,TRBD1,TRBV5-4,few
ASSRAGGSETQY,12,TRBJ2-5,TRBD2,TRBV9,.
SVKLQGSQETQY,12,TRBJ2-5,.,TRBV29-1,once
ASSLTEGLTYEQY,13,TRBJ2-7,.,TRBV4-1,.
ASSYELAGRYNEQF,14,TRBJ2-1,TRBD2,TRBV6-5,.
ASSPTGIAGELF,12,TRBJ2-2,.,TRBV11-2,.
SVERTGAGYGELF,13,TRBJ2-2,TRBD1,TRBV29-1,.
ASSLLAGEVADTQY,14,TRBJ2-3,TRBD2,TRBV5-1,.
ASSPGGGDTQY,11,TRBJ2-3,.,TRBV7-2,.
ASSTGTGIPGLAGLQETQY,19,TRBJ2-5,.,TRBV5-1,.
ASSLYREYNEQF,12,TRBJ2-1,.,TRBV7-9,few
ASSRPGYYGYT,11,TRBJ1-2,.,TRBV7-8,.
ASMRLATDTQY,11,TRBJ2-3,TRBD2,TRBV2,few
ASKTGDMGTEAF,12,TRBJ1-1,TRBD1,TRBV28,.
ASSIDRPGEAF,11,TRBJ1-1,.,TRBV19,.
ASSVNRDSSSTDTQY,15,TRBJ2-3,.,TRBV9,.
ASSLAYRQGVNEKLF,15,TRBJ1-4,TRBD1,TRBV13,.
ASSRQGTETQY,11,TRBJ2-5,TRBD1,TRBV6-6,few
ASSLGGRNQPQH,12,TRBJ1-5,.,TRBV7-9,.
ASSLIQNTGELF,12,TRBJ2-2,.,TRBV7-6,.
ASSSSIVGQRSYEQY,15,TRBJ2-7,TRBD1,TRBV7-8,.
ATQSQPGSRYEQY,13,TRBJ2-7,.,TRBV5-1,.
ASRPTGGGYGYT,12,TRBJ1-2,TRBD1,TRBV7-2,.
ASSFRDRGGYT,11,TRBJ1-2,TRBD1,TRBV28,.
ASSLSGNEQF,10,TRBJ2-1,.,TRBV28,.
ASSLEVTGEAF,11,TRBJ1-1,.,TRBV5-4,.
ATKTDFNEKLF,11,TRBJ1-4,.,TRBV2,.
ASGFTTGDSYEQY,13,TRBJ2-7,.,TRBV12-5,.
ASSSSTGGARQETQY,15,TRBJ2-5,TRBD1,TRBV28,.
ASSTEEAGPYNSPLH,15,TRBJ1-6,.,TRBV28,once
ASSFGGVGGTDTQY,14,TRBJ2-3,.,TRBV11-3,once
ASSSGGTEAF,10,TRBJ1-1,.,TRBV7-9,.